This T cell receptor (beta chain) was obtained from a study of blood T cell repertoires in COVID-19. V was pared by 2 bases and J by 2 bases, with 10 bases between. Germline V lookup: CDR1 SGHTA, CDR2 FQGNSA. CDR3 length equals 14 residues. The table came from immunoSEQ multiplex PCR; TCRdb's copy has only in-frame clones and leaves some out. The table has about 77,000 clones, 75% to 85% seen once. This rearrangement joins TRBV7-2 to TRBJ2-7; no firm D call. Sequencing used peripheral blood. The sequence derives from a woman aged 70-85 years with acute or convalescent COVID-19. CDR3 protein: CASSLRQETYEQYF. The CDR3 DNA follows: TGTGCCAGCAGCTTACGGCAGGAAACCTACGAGCAGTACTTC.